This section outlines one TCR beta chain sequence together with its context. The target antigen is unknown. Sequencing used immunoSEQ multiplex PCR; TCRdb keeps in-frame clones, though not all of them. The sample holds 35,000 or so clones, 71% seen once. The sample originates from a study of cytotoxic CD8 clonotypes in ibrutinib-treated CLL. Study results and caveats: Clonality at baseline surpassed age-matched healthy donors and tracked circulating CD8+ T-cell counts.

Germline V gene sequence: CDR1 SGHDN, CDR2 FVKESK. With 5 bases clipped from V and 4 bases from J, the junction kept 3 bases outside the gene matches. There are 13 residues in the CDR3. The V gene is TRBV14, the J gene TRBJ1-2; 8 nucleotides match TRBD1. Sequencing used PBMCs, obtained at disease progression, from a patient treated with ibrutinib. The TCR comes from a human donor with chronic lymphocytic leukemia. CDR3 region: CASSGQGGYGYTF. The CDR3 DNA reads as TGTGCCAGCAGCGGACAGGGAGGCTATGGCTACACCTTC. The entire variable domain, with the rest obtained from reference TRBV14 and TRBJ1-2, is as follows: EAGVTQFPSHSVIEKGQTVTLRCDPISGHDNLYWYRRVMGKEIKFLLHFVKESKQDESGMPNNRFLAERTGGTYSTLKVQPAELEDSGVYFCASSGQGGYGYTFGSGTRLTVV.